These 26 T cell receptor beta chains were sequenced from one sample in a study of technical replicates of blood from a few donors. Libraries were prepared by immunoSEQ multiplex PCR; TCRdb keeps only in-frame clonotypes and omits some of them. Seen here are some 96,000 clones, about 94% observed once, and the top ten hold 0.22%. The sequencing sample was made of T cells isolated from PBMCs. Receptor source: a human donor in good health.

The CDR3 DNA sequence: TGTGCCAGCAGTGGGACAATCACAGATACGCAGTATTTT. Its protein product is CASSGTITDTQYF. The rearrangement uses TRBV6-5 and TRBJ2-3, with D possibly matching TRBD1 (6 bases). The germline CDR1 and CDR2 sequences are MNHEY and SVGAGI. The CDR3 contains 13 residues. V lost 5 bases to trimming and J lost 2 bases, with 8 bases between them.

The DNA for the CDR3 is TGTGCCAGTAGACCCGGGGGGTCCTCTGGAAACACCATATATTTT. Translated, it gives CASRPGGSSGNTIYF. The chain recombines TRBV19 with TRBJ1-3; tentatively, D is TRBD1 (5 bases). This CDR3 has 15 residues. Germline-derived CDR1 and CDR2 are LNHDA and SQIVND (reference sequence). The V and J ends lost 6 bases and 0 bases respectively, with 12 bases between them.

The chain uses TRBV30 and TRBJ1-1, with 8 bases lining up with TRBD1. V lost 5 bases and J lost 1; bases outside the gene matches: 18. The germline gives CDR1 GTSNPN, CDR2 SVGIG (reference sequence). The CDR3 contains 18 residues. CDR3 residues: CAWVRAGGAKPGNTEAFF. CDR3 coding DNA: TGTGCCTGGGTGAGGGCAGGGGGCGCGAAACCGGGGAACACTGAAGCTTTCTTT.

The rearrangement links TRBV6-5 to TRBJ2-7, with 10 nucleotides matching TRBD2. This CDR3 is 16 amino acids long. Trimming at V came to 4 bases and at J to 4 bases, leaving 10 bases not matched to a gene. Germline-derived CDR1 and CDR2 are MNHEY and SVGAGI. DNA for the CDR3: TGTGCCAGCAGTTCCCAGCGGGAGGGCTTAGTATACGAGCAGTACTTC. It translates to CASSSQREGLVYEQYF.

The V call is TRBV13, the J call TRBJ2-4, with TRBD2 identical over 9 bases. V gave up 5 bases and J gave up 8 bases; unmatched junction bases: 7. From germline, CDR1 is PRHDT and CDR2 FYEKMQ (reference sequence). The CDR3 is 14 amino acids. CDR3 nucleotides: TGTGCCAGCAGCACTAGCGGGCTCCAAGACATTCAGTACTTC. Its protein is CASSTSGLQDIQYF.

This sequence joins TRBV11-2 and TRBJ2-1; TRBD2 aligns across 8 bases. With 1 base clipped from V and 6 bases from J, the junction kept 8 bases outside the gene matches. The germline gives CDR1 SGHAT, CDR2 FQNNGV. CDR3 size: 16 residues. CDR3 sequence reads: CASSLGSAGDINEQFF. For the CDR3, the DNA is TGTGCCAGCAGCTTAGGTTCAGCGGGGGATATCAATGAGCAGTTCTTC.

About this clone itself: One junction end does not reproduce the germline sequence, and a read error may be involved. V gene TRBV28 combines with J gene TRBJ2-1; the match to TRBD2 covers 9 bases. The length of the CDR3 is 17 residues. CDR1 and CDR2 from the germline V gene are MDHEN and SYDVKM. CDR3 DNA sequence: TGTGCCAGCAGCCCCAATTCGGGACTAGCCTCCTCCAATGAGCAGTTCTTC. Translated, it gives CASSPNSGLASSNEQFF. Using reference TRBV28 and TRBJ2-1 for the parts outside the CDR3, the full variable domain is DVKVTQSSRYLVKRTGEKVFLECVQDMDHENMFWYRQDPGLGLRLIYFSYDVKMKEKGDIPEGYSVSREKKERFSLILESASTNQTSMYLCASSPNSGLASSNEQFFGPGTRLTVL.

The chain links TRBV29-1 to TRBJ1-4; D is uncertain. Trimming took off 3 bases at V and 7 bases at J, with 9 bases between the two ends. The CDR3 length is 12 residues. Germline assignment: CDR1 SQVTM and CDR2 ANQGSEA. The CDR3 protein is CSVEQGSEKLFF. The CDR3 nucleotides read TGCAGCGTTGAGCAAGGGAGTGAAAAACTGTTTTTT. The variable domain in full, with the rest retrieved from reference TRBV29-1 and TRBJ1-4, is SAVISQKPSRDICQRGTSLTIQCQVDSQVTMMFWYRQQPGQSLTLIATANQGSEATYESGFVIDKFPISRPNLTFSTLTVSNMSPEDSSIYLCSVEQGSEKLFFGSGTQLSVL.

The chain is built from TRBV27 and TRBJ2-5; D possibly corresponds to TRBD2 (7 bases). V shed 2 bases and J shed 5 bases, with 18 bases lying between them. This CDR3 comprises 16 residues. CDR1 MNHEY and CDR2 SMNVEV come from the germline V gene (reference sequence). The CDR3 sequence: CASSLVGGGSWETQYF. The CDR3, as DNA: TGTGCCAGCAGTTTAGTTGGCGGGGGCTCTTGGGAGACCCAGTACTTC.

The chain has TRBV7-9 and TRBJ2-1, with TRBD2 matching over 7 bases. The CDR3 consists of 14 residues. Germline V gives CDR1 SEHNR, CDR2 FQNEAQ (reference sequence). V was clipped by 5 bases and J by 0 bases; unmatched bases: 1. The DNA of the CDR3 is TGTGCCAGCAGCGGACTAGTCTCCTACAATGAGCAGTTCTTC. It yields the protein CASSGLVSYNEQFF.

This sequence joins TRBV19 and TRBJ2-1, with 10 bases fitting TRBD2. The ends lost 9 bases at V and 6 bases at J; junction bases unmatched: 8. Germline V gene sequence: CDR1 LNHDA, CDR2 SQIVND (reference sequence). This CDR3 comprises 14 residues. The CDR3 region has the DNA TGTGCCAGGAAGCGGGAGGGAGACCTCAATGAGCAGTTCTTC. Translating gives CARKREGDLNEQFF.

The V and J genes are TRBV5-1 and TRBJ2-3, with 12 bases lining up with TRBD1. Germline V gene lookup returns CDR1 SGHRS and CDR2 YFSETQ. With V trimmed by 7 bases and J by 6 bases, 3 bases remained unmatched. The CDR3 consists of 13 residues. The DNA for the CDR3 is TGCGCCAGCGGGGACAGGGGGCTTGATACGCAGTATTTT. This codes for CASGDRGLDTQYF.

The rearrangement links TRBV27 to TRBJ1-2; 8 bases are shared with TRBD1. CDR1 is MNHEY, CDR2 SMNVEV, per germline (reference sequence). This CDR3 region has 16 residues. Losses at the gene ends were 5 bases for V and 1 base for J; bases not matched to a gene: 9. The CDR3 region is CASSHLGQALNYGYTF. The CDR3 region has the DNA TGTGCCAGCAGTCACCTGGGACAGGCGCTTAACTATGGCTACACCTTC.

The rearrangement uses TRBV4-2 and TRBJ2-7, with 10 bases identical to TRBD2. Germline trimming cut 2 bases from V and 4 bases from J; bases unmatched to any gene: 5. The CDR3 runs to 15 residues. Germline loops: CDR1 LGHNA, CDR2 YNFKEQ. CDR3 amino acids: CASSQSLAGAYEQYF. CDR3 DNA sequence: TGTGCCAGCAGCCAAAGCCTAGCGGGGGCTTACGAGCAGTACTTC.

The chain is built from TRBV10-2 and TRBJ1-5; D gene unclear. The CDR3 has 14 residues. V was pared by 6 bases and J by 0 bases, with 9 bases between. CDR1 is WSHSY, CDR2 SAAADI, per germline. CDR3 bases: TGCGCCAGCAGCCCTACAGCTAGCAATCAGCCCCAGCATTTT. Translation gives CASSPTASNQPQHF.

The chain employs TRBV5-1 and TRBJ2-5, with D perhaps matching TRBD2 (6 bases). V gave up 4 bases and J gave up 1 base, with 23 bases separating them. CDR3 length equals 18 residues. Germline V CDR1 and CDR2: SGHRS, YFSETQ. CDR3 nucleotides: TGCGCCAGCAGCCCCAATATGCCACTGGCGGGGCTCCAAGAGACCCAGTACTTC. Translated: CASSPNMPLAGLQETQYF.

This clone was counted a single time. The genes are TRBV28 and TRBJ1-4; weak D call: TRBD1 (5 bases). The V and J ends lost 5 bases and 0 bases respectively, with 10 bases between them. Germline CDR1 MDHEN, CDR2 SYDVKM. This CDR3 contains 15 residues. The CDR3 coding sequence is TGTGCCAGCAGTCCTGGACACGCAACTAATGAAAAACTGTTTTTT. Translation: CASSPGHATNEKLFF.

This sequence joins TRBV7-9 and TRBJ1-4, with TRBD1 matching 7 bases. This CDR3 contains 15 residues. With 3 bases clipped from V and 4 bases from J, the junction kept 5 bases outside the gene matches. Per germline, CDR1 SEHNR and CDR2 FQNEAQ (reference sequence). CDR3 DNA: TGTGCCAGCAGCTTCAGACAGGGAGATAATGAAAAACTGTTTTTT. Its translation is CASSFRQGDNEKLFF.

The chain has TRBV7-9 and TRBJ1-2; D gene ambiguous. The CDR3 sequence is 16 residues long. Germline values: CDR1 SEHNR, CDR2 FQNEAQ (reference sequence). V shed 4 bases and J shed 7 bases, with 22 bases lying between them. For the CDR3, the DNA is TGTGCCAGCAGCTACGGGTCGGGAGGTGGTAAGGCTGGCTACACCTTC. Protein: CASSYGSGGGKAGYTF.

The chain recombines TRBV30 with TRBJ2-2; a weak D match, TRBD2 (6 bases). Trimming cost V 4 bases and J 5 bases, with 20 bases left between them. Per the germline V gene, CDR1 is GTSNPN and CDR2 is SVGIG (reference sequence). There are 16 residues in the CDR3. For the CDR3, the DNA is TGTGCCTGGAACGGTTTAGGGCAGGGACTGACCGGGGAGCTGTTTTTT. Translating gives CAWNGLGQGLTGELFF.

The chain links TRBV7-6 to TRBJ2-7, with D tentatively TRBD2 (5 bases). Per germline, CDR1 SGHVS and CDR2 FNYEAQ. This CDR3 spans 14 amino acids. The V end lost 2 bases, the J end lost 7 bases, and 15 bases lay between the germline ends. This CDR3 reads CASSLRSRTQEQYF. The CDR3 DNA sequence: TGTGCCAGCAGCTTACGTTCGCGGACTCAGGAGCAGTACTTC.

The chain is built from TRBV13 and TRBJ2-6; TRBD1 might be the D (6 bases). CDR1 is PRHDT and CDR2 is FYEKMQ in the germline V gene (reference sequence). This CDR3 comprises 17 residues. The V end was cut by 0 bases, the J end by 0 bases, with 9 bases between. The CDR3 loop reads CASSLGTGLSGANVLTF. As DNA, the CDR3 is TGTGCCAGCAGCTTAGGGACAGGCCTCTCTGGGGCCAACGTCCTGACTTTC.

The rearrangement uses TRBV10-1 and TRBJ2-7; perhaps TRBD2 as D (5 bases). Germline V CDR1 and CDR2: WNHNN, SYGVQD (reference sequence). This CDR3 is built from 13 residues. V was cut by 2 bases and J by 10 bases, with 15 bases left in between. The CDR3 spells CASSETASNFQYF. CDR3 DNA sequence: TGCGCCAGCAGTGAGACCGCTAGCAACTTTCAGTACTTC.

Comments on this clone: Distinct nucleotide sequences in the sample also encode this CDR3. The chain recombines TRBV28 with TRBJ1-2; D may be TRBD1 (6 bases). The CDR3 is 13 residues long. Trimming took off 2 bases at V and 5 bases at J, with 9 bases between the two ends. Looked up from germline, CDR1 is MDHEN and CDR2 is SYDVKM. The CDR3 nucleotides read TGTGCCAGCAGTTTAAGGGGGGGGTATGGCTACACCTTC. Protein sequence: CASSLRGGYGYTF.

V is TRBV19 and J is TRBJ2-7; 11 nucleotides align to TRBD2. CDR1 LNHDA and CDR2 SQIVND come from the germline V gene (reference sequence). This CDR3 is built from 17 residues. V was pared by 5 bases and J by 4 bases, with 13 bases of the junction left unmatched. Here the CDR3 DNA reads TGTGCCAGTAGTGCCTTGGTAGCGGGAGGGCAAGGGTACGAGCAGTACTTC. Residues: CASSALVAGGQGYEQYF.

CDR3 in amino acids: CASSPGPGQPATNEKLFF. The CDR3 bases are TGTGCCAGTAGCCCGGGGCCGGGACAGCCCGCAACTAATGAAAAACTGTTTTTT. The chain links TRBV19 to TRBJ1-4; TRBD1 agrees at 7 bases. The CDR3 length is 18 residues. Per germline, CDR1 LNHDA and CDR2 SQIVND (reference sequence). The junction had 13 bases not matched to a gene; V was cut back by 6 bases and J by 0 bases.